This entry concerns a single T cell receptor beta chain. As yet, its antigen is unknown. TCRdb recomputed calls from the 5' RACE reads with MiXCR, one row per CDR3 protein. The sample has approximately 700,000 distinct CDR3 sequences, around a sixth seen once. Losses at the gene ends were 2 bases for V and 6 bases for J; bases not matched to a gene: 2. The germline CDR1 and CDR2 sequences are SGHVS and FQNEAQ. The CDR3 length is 15 residues. This entry is derived from a study of identical twins. Study findings and constraints: Models underestimated how often monozygotic twins shared out-of-frame TCR alpha.

The same data also went into a second study, on T cells expressing NK-cell markers.

This chain joins TRBV7-8 and TRBJ2-2; TRBD1 matches 11 bases. The sequence derives from a woman younger than 30 in good health. Sequencing was carried out using PBMCs. As DNA, the CDR3 is TGTGCCAGCAGCTTACCGGGACAGGGGGCCGGGGAGCTGTTTTTT. Translating gives CASSLPGQGAGELFF.